One and the same sample provided the 18 T cell receptor beta chains below, sequenced in a study of regulatory T cells in long-lasting Graves disease. Investigators prepared the TCR beta libraries by applying iRepertoire HTBI primers and Arm-PCR of CDR3 regions. TCRdb passed the multiplex PCR reads through MiXCR, listing each CDR3 protein once. The repertoire holds nearly 350,000 distinct CDR3 sequences, with 15% to 20% as singletons. Time point: persistent/refractory GD, antithyroid drugs over 5 years with positive TRAb. The TCR library was made from RNA extracted from PBMCs. The specimen was peripheral blood mononuclear cells (PBMCs), collected when the disease was refractory, from a patient treated with antithyroid drugs. The origin of the receptors is a female donor with Graves disease.

This clonotype was seen at least ten times. The chain's CDR3 is CASSFGTAPETQYF. CDR3 DNA: TGTGCCAGCAGTTTCGGGACAGCCCCAGAGACCCAGTACTTC. V and J are TRBV27 and TRBJ2-5; 7 nucleotides match TRBD1. CDR1 MNHEY and CDR2 SMNVEV come from the germline V gene (reference sequence). This CDR3 comprises 14 residues. Losses at the gene ends were 3 bases for V and 4 bases for J; bases not matched to a gene: 5.

In regard to this clonotype: This may arise from a read error, as a much more abundant clone is one base away. This chain uses TRBV6-2 or TRBV6-3 with TRBJ1-2, with D possibly TRBD1 on 6 matching bases. Trimming left V 7 bases short and J 0 bases short, with 21 bases between. CDR1 is MNHEY and CDR2 is SVGEGT in the germline V gene. CDR3 length: 17 amino acids. CDR3 amino acids: CASKTGSAYPANYGYTF. DNA for the CDR3: TGTGCCAGCAAAACAGGGAGCGCGTACCCAGCTAACTATGGCTACACCTTC.

This clonotype was detected a few times. V gene TRBV27 combines with J gene TRBJ2-7; D gene ambiguous. The CDR3 spans 16 residues. Germline V gene sequence: CDR1 MNHEY, CDR2 SMNVEV (reference sequence). Trimming cost V 1 base and J 2 bases, with 15 bases left between them. CDR3 bases: TGTGCCAGCAGTTTATACCCCCTAACGGCTCCCTACGAGCAGTACTTC. Its protein is CASSLYPLTAPYEQYF.

As concerns this clonotype: A much larger clonotype is one base distant, so this may be a read error. The chain has TRBV7-9 and TRBJ2-5; no firm D call. With 1 base removed from V and 5 bases from J, the gap between germline ends came to 8 bases. This CDR3 is 13 amino acids long. From germline, CDR1 is SEHNR and CDR2 FQNEAQ (reference sequence). The CDR3: CASSLEPAETQYF. CDR3 in DNA: TGTGCCAGCAGCTTAGAGCCGGCTGAGACCCAGTACTTC.

This clonotype was seen ten or more times. The chain carries TRBV20-1 and TRBJ2-2; D not resolved. This CDR3 comprises 12 residues. V was clipped by 4 bases and J by 0 bases, with 3 bases between them. Germline V gene sequence: CDR1 DFQATT, CDR2 SNEGSKA (reference sequence). The DNA for the CDR3 is TGCAGTGCTAATGCGAACACCGGGGAGCTGTTTTTT. Protein product: CSANANTGELFF.

This clonotype was recorded many times. The genes are TRBV7-9 and TRBJ1-1; no definite D call. Germline-derived CDR1 and CDR2 are SEHNR and FQNEAQ (reference sequence). The germline V and J ends were trimmed by 5 bases and 3 bases, with 13 bases remaining between them. The CDR3 is 14 residues long. The CDR3 DNA sequence: TGTGCCAGCAGCCGGCCTAGCACGCACACTGAAGCTTTCTTT. This codes for CASSRPSTHTEAFF.

This rearrangement joins TRBV29-1 to TRBJ2-3, with 7 bases identical to TRBD2. After removal of 8 bases from V and 8 bases from J, the junction contained 7 bases not matched to a gene. Germline lookup yields CDR1 SQVTM and CDR2 ANQGSEA. The CDR3 sequence is 11 residues long. CDR3 nucleotides: TGCAGCATAAGACTAGCCGGTACGCAGTATTTT. Translating it yields CSIRLAGTQYF.

This clonotype was found many times. The genes are TRBV20-1 and TRBJ1-1; D gene unclear. Germline CDR1 DFQATT, CDR2 SNEGSKA (reference sequence). This CDR3 has 13 amino acids. Between the trimmed V and J ends, which lost 3 bases and 0 bases, there was a span of 8 bases. DNA of the CDR3: TGCAGTGCTAGTCCCCGGATGAACACTGAAGCTTTCTTT. This gives the protein CSASPRMNTEAFF.

The gene calls are TRBV3-1 and TRBJ1-2, with a possible D match to TRBD1 (6 bases). This CDR3 is 14 amino acids long. The V gene lost 8 bases and the J gene lost 7 bases, with 20 bases spanning the gap. The germline V gene encodes CDR1 LGHDT and CDR2 YNNKEL (reference sequence). CDR3 bases: TGTGCCAGCGGAGGGATATTGACAGGCGCTGGCTACACCTTC. Translation: CASGGILTGAGYTF. The full variable domain, rest sourced from reference TRBV3-1 and TRBJ1-2, is DTAVSQTPKYLVTQMGNDKSIKCEQNLGHDTMYWYKQDSKKFLKIMFSYNNKELIINETVPNRFSPKSPDKAHLNLHINSLELGDSAVYFCASGGILTGAGYTFGSGTRLTVV.

This clonotype came up a few times. The J gene is TRBJ2-7, the V gene TRBV5-6; 10 bases fit TRBD2. The CDR3 consists of 13 residues. The germline V gene has CDR1 SGHDT and CDR2 YYEEEE. V gave up 5 bases and J gave up 6 bases; unmatched junction bases: 5. The CDR3 protein is CASRVLAGVEQYF. In DNA form, the CDR3 reads TGTGCCAGCAGGGTGCTAGCGGGGGTCGAGCAGTACTTC.

Ten or more counts support this clonotype. The rearrangement links TRBV12-3 or TRBV12-4 to TRBJ1-2; D possibly corresponds to TRBD1 (6 bases). Trimming took 4 bases from V and 8 from J, leaving 11 bases between them. The CDR3 spans 12 residues. CDR3 nucleotide sequence: TGTGCCAGCAGTTCAGGGGCCGGGGGCTACACCTTC. Amino acid sequence: CASSSGAGGYTF.

As to this clonotype: A much larger clone sits a single nucleotide away, making a read error possible. Given the absence of the conserved phenylalanine or tryptophan at the CDR3 end, a read error is likely. V is TRBV20-1 and J is TRBJ2-7; D perhaps matches TRBD2 (6 bases). V was cut by 7 bases and J by 0 bases, with 16 bases left in between. In germline, CDR1 is DFQATT, CDR2 SNEGSKA (reference sequence). This CDR3 comprises 14 residues. The CDR3 nucleotides read TGCAGTGTGTCGGGGCGGGACCACTCCTACGAGCAGTACCTC. This gives the protein CSVSGRDHSYEQYL.

The table lists this clonotype with a few counts. This may arise from a read error, as a much more abundant clone is one base away. For the CDR3, the DNA is TGTGCCAGCAGCCCCGGTAGGGCGGTCTACGAGCAGTACTTC. Its translation is CASSPGRAVYEQYF. V and J are TRBV7-8 and TRBJ2-7; no clear D gene. The CDR3 spans 14 residues. The germline gives CDR1 SGHVS, CDR2 FQNEAQ. Deletions cut 5 bases from V and 3 bases from J, with 14 bases between.

This chain joins TRBV4-1 and TRBJ1-1; 8 positions match TRBD1. Per the germline V gene, CDR1 is MGHRA and CDR2 is YSYEKL. The CDR3 contains 16 residues. J gave up 4 bases and V 4 bases, and 11 bases lay outside the gene matches. The CDR3 reads CASSPRTVDRVTEAFF. CDR3 in DNA: TGCGCCAGCAGCCCCCGGACAGTGGACAGGGTCACTGAAGCTTTCTTT.

This clonotype was counted ten times or more. V is TRBV27 and J is TRBJ2-7; TRBD2 matches at 7 bases. Germline V gene data show CDR1 as MNHEY and CDR2 as SMNVEV (reference sequence). The CDR3 length is 16 residues. V was pared by 5 bases and J by 0 bases, with 10 bases of the junction left unmatched. The CDR3 bases are TGTGCCAGCAGTCCCTATGCGAGCGGGGTCTCCTACGAGCAGTACTTC. It translates to CASSPYASGVSYEQYF.

Ten or more counts support this clonotype. The gene calls are TRBV7-3 and TRBJ1-4; D is unclear. Germline V CDR1 and CDR2: SGHTA, FQGTGA. Trimming left V 6 bases short and J 8 bases short, with 13 bases between. The length of the CDR3 is 13 residues. In nucleotides, the CDR3 is TGTGCCAGCAGTCCCCGGGGAGAGGAAAAACTGTTTTTT. Translation gives CASSPRGEEKLFF.

This clonotype was observed a handful of times. DNA for the CDR3: TGTGCCAGCAGCTGGCTGAGGGGGGGCAAAAACATTCAGTACTTC. This codes for CASSWLRGGKNIQYF. The rearrangement joins TRBV5-6 to TRBJ2-4; D is possibly TRBD2 (7 bases). The CDR3 length is 15 residues. In germline, CDR1 is SGHDT, CDR2 YYEEEE. Between the trimmed V and J ends, which lost 3 bases and 3 bases, there was a span of 13 bases.

This clonotype was detected many times. The chain couples TRBV28 to TRBJ1-1; 10 nucleotides align to TRBD1. Germline CDR1 MDHEN, CDR2 SYDVKM. Losses at the gene ends were 4 bases for V and 5 bases for J; bases not matched to a gene: 4. CDR3 length equals 14 residues. DNA of the CDR3: TGTGCCAGCAGTTCGACAGGGGGCGCGACTGAAGCTTTCTTT. As protein: CASSSTGGATEAFF. Combining the CDR3 with reference TRBV28 and TRBJ1-1 gives the whole variable domain DVKVTQSSRYLVKRTGEKVFLECVQDMDHENMFWYRQDPGLGLRLIYFSYDVKMKEKGDIPEGYSVSREKKERFSLILESASTNQTSMYLCASSSTGGATEAFFGQGTRLTVV.